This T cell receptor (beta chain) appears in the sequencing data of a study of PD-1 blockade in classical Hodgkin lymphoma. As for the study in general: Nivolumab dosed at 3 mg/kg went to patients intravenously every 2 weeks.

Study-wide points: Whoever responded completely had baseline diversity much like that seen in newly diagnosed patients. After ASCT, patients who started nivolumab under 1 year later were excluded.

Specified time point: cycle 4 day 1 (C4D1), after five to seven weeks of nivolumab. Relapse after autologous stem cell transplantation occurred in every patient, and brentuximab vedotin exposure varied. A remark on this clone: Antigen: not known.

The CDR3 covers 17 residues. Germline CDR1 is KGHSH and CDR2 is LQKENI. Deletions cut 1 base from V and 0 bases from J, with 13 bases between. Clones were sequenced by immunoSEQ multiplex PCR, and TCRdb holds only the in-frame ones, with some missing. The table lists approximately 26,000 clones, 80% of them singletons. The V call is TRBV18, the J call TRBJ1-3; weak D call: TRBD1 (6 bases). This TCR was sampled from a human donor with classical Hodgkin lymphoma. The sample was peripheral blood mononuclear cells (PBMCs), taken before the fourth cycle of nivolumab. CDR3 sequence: CASSPRRDTGSGNTIYF. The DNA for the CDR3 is TGTGCCAGCTCACCACGCCGGGACACCGGCTCTGGAAACACCATATATTTT. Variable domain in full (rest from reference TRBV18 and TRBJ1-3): NAGVMQNPRHLVRRRGQEARLRCSPMKGHSHVYWYRQLPEEGLKFMVYLQKENIIDESGMPKERFSAEFPKEGPSILRIQQVVRGDSAAYFCASSPRRDTGSGNTIYFGEGSWLTVV.